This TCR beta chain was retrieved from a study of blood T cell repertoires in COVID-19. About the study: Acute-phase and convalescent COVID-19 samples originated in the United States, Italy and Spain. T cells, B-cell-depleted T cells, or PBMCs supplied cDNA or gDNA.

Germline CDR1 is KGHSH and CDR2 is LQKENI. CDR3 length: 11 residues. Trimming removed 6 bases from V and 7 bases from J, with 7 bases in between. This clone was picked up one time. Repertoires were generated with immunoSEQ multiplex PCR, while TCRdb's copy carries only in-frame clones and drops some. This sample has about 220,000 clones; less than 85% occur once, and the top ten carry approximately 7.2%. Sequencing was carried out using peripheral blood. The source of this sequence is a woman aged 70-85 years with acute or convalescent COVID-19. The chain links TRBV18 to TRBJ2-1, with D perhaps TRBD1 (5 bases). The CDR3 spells CASSRGNEQFF. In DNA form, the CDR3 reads TGTGCCAGCTCTAGGGGAAATGAGCAGTTCTTC.